Following are 8 T cell receptor beta chains from one sample sequenced in a study of cytomegalovirus exposure and HLA in healthy donors. 13 Jbeta primers and 60 Vbeta primers were used for the PCR. Clones were read by immunoSEQ multiplex PCR, and TCRdb kept only the in-frame ones, dropping some. The top ten clones hold 5.5% to 7% of a sample with roughly 140,000 clones, around 78% of them seen once. Sequenced sample: PBMCs. The receptors were sampled from a woman between 40 and 55 years old in good health and CMV-seropositive.

The chain recombines TRBV2 with TRBJ1-2; D may be TRBD1 (6 bases). Per germline, CDR1 SNHLY and CDR2 FYNNEI. V gave up 5 bases and J gave up 5 bases, with 21 bases separating them. The CDR3 loop spans 16 amino acids. CDR3 nucleotides: TGTGCCAGCAGTTACACGACAGGCCCGGGTGGGTATGGCTACACCTTC. Translated, it gives CASSYTTGPGGYGYTF.

The rearrangement uses TRBV7-2 and TRBJ2-1; 8 nucleotides agree with TRBD2. The CDR3 contains 16 residues. The junction had 14 bases not matched to a gene; V was cut back by 5 bases and J by 8 bases. CDR1 is SGHTA and CDR2 is FQGNSA in the germline V gene. The CDR3 loop reads CASSMKPGTRTYEQFF. CDR3 sequence (DNA): TGTGCCAGCAGCATGAAACCCGGGACTAGGACATATGAGCAGTTCTTC.

This sequence joins TRBV28 and TRBJ1-5; D unresolved. Germline CDR1 and CDR2: MDHEN and SYDVKM. The V end lost 6 bases, the J end lost 7 bases, and 10 bases lay between the germline ends. The CDR3 totals 12 residues. CDR3: CASRLGEQPQHF. CDR3 coding DNA: TGTGCCAGCAGGCTTGGGGAGCAGCCCCAGCATTTT. Full variable domain (outside the CDR3, taken from reference TRBV28 and TRBJ1-5): DVKVTQSSRYLVKRTGEKVFLECVQDMDHENMFWYRQDPGLGLRLIYFSYDVKMKEKGDIPEGYSVSREKKERFSLILESASTNQTSMYLCASRLGEQPQHFGDGTRLSIL.

The J gene is TRBJ2-1, the V gene TRBV16, with a tentative D call TRBD2 (6 bases). Trimming stripped 2 bases from V and 7 bases from J, with 15 bases between. From germline, CDR1 is KGHSY and CDR2 FQNENV. The CDR3 length is 15 residues. CDR3 in amino acids: CASSQNPPTRNEQFF. The CDR3 DNA reads as TGTGCCAGCAGCCAAAACCCTCCGACTAGGAATGAGCAGTTCTTC.

CDR3 bases: TGTGCCAGCAGCTTAGGGTGGCGGACACAAGAGACCCAGTACTTC. Protein product: CASSLGWRTQETQYF. J is TRBJ2-5 and V is TRBV7-9; D may be TRBD1 (5 bases). Germline CDR1 and CDR2: SEHNR and FQNEAQ (reference sequence). This CDR3 is built from 15 residues. With 1 base removed from V and 2 bases from J, the gap between germline ends came to 11 bases.

V is TRBV11-3 and J is TRBJ1-2; the match to TRBD1 covers 8 bases. The CDR3 sequence is 16 residues long. CDR1 SGHNT and CDR2 YENEEA come from the germline V gene. With V trimmed by 1 base and J by 6 bases, 10 bases remained unmatched. The CDR3 loop reads CASSLGGDRIGNGYTF. The CDR3 DNA reads TGTGCCAGCAGCTTAGGAGGGGACAGGATCGGCAATGGCTACACCTTC. The full variable domain, with the rest looked up from reference TRBV11-3 and TRBJ1-2, is EAGVVQSPRYKIIEKKQPVAFWCNPISGHNTLYWYLQNLGQGPELLIRYENEEAVDDSQLPKDRFSAERLKGVDSTLKIQPAELGDSAVYLCASSLGGDRIGNGYTFGSGTRLTVV.

This chain links TRBV21-1 with TRBJ2-2; TRBD1, the table's D call, lacks a check against the DNA. TRBV21-1 constitutes a pseudogene. The CDR3 totals 14 residues. The CDR3 spells CASSKRDSPGELFF. Here the CDR3 DNA reads TGTGCCAGCAGCAAGAGGGACAGTCCCGGGGAGCTGTTTTTT.

Worth noting for this clone: Other DNA sequences in this sample translate to the same CDR3. The chain recombines TRBV6-4 with TRBJ1-6; D unresolved. Between the trimmed V and J ends, which lost 5 bases and 6 bases, there was a span of 8 bases. Germline CDR1 is MRHNA and CDR2 is SNTAGT. The CDR3 has 13 amino acids. The CDR3 DNA reads TGTGCCAGCAGTCGACTTAGTAATTCACCCCTCCACTTT. Translating it yields CASSRLSNSPLHF.